A selection of T cell receptor beta chains follows, all from one sample in a study of OX40 agonist ivuxolimab in advanced cancers. Profiled with immunoSEQ multiplex PCR; TCRdb holds only in-frame clones, not every one. The data show 65,000 to 80,000 clones, with approximately 90% seen just once and approximately 0.7% held by the top ten. The sample in question was CD4+ or CD8+ T cells sorted from blood, obtained in a trial of the OX40 agonist ivuxolimab. The receptor source for this set is an adult with an advanced solid tumor such as melanoma, head and neck, liver or kidney cancer. Each CDR3 is given with its conserved first and last residue. D genes are given only for firm matches. The size field is filled for only some rows; it gives once, few, many or a size class.

d_gene	v_gene	j_gene	abundance	len	CDR3nt	CDR3aa
-	TRBV6-5	TRBJ2-2	few	15	TGTGCCAGCAGTCCCCGCGGGACAAACACCGGGGAGCTGTTTTTT	CASSPRGTNTGELFF
TRBD2	TRBV9	TRBJ2-2	-	14	TGTGCCAGCAGCGAGCGGGGGCTCCCCGGGGAGCTGTTTTTT	CASSERGLPGELFF
-	TRBV30	TRBJ2-5	-	13	TGTGCCTGGAGCTCGAAGTCCGGGGAGACCCAGTACTTC	CAWSSKSGETQYF
-	TRBV28	TRBJ1-1	-	15	TGTGCCAGCATCCCTATCCGGGAGCCGAACACTGAAGCTTTCTTT	CASIPIREPNTEAFF
TRBD1	TRBV6-5	TRBJ2-7	-	15	TGTGCCAGCAGCCGCGGACAGGGTGATTGGGACGAGCAGTACTTC	CASSRGQGDWDEQYF
TRBD1	TRBV6-1	TRBJ1-1	-	14	TGTGCCAGCAGGCACCGGGACAGGGGAACTGAAGCTTTCTTT	CASRHRDRGTEAFF
-	TRBV5-6	TRBJ2-3	-	14	TGTGCCAGCAGCTTGGTTCTAATCACAGATACGCAGTATTTT	CASSLVLITDTQYF
-	TRBV9	TRBJ1-1	-	13	TGTGCCAGCAGCCCCTGGGGGCGAACTGAAGCTTTCTTT	CASSPWGRTEAFF
TRBD1	TRBV9	TRBJ2-1	-	15	TGTGCCAGCAGCGCCCGGGACAGGGGGCGCGATGAGCAGTTCTTC	CASSARDRGRDEQFF
-	TRBV5-1	TRBJ2-7	once	16	TGCGCCAGCAGCTTGTATCGCTCAGACCTAGGGGATGGGCAGTACTTC	CASSLYRSDLGDGQYF
TRBD1	TRBV11-3	TRBJ1-5	-	13	TGTGCCAGCAGTTCAGACAGGGACCAGCCCCAGCATTTT	CASSSDRDQPQHF
TRBD1	TRBV6-5	TRBJ1-1	-	13	TGTGCCAGCATTTCGACAGGGAGGACTGAAGCTTTCTTT	CASISTGRTEAFF
-	TRBV7-2	TRBJ2-1	-	12	TGTGCCAGCAGCTTGGCTCGGAATGAGCAGTTCTTC	CASSLARNEQFF
-	TRBV6-5	TRBJ1-6	-	15	TGTGCCAGCAGCCACAGGGACCCGAGGGTTTCACCCCTCCACTTT	CASSHRDPRVSPLHF
TRBD1	TRBV9	TRBJ2-6	few	19	TGTGCCAGCAGCGCCGAACGGACAGGGGGATATTCTGGGGCCAACGTCCTGACTTTC	CASSAERTGGYSGANVLTF
TRBD1	TRBV20-1	TRBJ2-7	-	11	TGCAGTGCTGGTGACAGGGACGAGCAGTACTTC	CSAGDRDEQYF
-	TRBV7-7	TRBJ2-2	-	13	TGTGCTAGCAGCTTAGGGACGGTCGGGGAGCTGTTTTTT	CASSLGTVGELFF
-	TRBV12-5	TRBJ1-1	-	15	TGTGCTAGTGGTTCCCCTCCGTTAGGGAACACTGAAGCTTTCTTT	CASGSPPLGNTEAFF
TRBD2	TRBV5-1	TRBJ2-5	-	18	TGCGCCAGCAGCGGAGCTAGCGGGAGGGCCCTCGGGCAAGAGACCCAGTACTTC	CASSGASGRALGQETQYF
TRBD2	TRBV19	TRBJ2-7	-	15	TGTGCCAGTAGTCCGGGAGGGCCCGCTTCCGACGAGCAGTACTTC	CASSPGGPASDEQYF
-	TRBV10-2	TRBJ2-7	-	11	TGCGCCAGCAGCAGGGCACGGGAGCAGTACTTC	CASSRAREQYF
TRBD2	TRBV2	TRBJ2-3	-	13	TGTGCCAGCAGTCAGACGACGACTAGCACGCAGTATTTT	CASSQTTTSTQYF
TRBD2	TRBV5-5	TRBJ2-7	-	17	TGTGCCAGCAGCTTAGAACTACTAGCGGGAGTCGACAACGAGCAGTACTTC	CASSLELLAGVDNEQYF
-	TRBV18	TRBJ1-5	-	15	TGTGCCAGCTCACCTTCAGACAGAAGCAATCAGCCCCAGCATTTT	CASSPSDRSNQPQHF
-	TRBV19	TRBJ1-3	-	14	TGTGCCAGTAGTATGGGCAGGACTGGAAACACCATATATTTT	CASSMGRTGNTIYF
-	TRBV4-3	TRBJ1-3	-	20	TGCGCCAGCAGCCAAGATAGGGGTCCCTTTGGATCGACCCCTGGAAACACCATATATTTT	CASSQDRGPFGSTPGNTIYF
-	TRBV11-2	TRBJ1-4	-	15	TGTGCCTCCTCGGGAATAGGGGCAACGGATGAAAAACTGTTTTTT	CASSGIGATDEKLFF
TRBD1	TRBV6-6	TRBJ1-4	-	15	TGTGCCAGCATCAAGGGGGCAGGGTCTAATGAAAAACTGTTTTTT	CASIKGAGSNEKLFF
TRBD1	TRBV18	TRBJ1-4	once	18	TGTGCCAGCTCCCTACAGGGGGCGAGGATTAAGATAAATGAAAAACTGTTTTTT	CASSLQGARIKINEKLFF